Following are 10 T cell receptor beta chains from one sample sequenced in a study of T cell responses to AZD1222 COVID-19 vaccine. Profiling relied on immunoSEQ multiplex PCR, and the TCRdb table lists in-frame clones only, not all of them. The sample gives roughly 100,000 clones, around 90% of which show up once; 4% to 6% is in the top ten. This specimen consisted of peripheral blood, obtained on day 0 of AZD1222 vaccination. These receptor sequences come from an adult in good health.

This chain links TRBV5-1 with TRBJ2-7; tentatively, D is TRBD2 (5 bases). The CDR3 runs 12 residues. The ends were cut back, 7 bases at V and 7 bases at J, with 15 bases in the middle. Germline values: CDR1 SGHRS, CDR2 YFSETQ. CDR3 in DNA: TGCGCCAGCCGGGATTTAACCGGGGAGCAGTACTTC. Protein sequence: CASRDLTGEQYF. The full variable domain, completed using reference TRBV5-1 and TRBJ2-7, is KAGVTQTPRYLIKTRGQQVTLSCSPISGHRSVSWYQQTPGQGLQFLFEYFSETQRNKGNFPGRFSGRQFSNSRSEMNVSTLELGDSALYLCASRDLTGEQYFGPGTRLTVT.

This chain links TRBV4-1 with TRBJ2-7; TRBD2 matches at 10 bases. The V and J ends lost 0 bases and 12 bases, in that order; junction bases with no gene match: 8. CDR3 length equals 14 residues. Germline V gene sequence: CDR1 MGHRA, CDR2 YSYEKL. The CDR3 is CASSQDTQRGGLYF. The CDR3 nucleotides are TGCGCCAGCAGCCAAGATACCCAGCGGGGGGGATTGTACTTC.

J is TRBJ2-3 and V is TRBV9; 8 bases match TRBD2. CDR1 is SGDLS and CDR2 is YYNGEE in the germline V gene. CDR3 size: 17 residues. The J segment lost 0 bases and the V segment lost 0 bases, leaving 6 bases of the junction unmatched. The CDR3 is CASSVGFSGTSTDTQYF. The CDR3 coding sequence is TGTGCCAGCAGCGTAGGTTTTAGCGGGACTAGCACAGATACGCAGTATTTT.

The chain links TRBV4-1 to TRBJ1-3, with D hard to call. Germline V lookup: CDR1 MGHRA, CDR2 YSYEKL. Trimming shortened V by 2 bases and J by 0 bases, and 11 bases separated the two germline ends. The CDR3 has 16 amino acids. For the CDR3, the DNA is TGCGCCAGCAGCCAAACCTGGCCCAGCTCTGGAAACACCATATATTTT. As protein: CASSQTWPSSGNTIYF.

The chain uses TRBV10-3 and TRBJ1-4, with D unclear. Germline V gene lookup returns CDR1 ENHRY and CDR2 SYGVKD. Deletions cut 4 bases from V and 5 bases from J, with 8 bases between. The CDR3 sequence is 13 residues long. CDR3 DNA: TGTGCCATCAGTGGAGCGGGGAATGAAAAACTGTTTTTT. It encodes CAISGAGNEKLFF.

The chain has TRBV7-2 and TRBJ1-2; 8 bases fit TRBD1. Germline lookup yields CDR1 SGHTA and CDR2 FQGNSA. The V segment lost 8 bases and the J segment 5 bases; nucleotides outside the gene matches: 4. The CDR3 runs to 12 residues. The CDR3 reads CASGDRMYGYTF. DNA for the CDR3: TGTGCCAGCGGGGACAGGATGTATGGCTACACCTTC.

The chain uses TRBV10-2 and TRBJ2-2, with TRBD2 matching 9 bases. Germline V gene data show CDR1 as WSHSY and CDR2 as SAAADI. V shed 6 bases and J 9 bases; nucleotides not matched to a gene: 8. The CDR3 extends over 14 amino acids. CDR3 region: CASSTPGLARELFF. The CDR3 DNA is TGCGCCAGCAGCACACCGGGACTAGCACGGGAGCTGTTTTTT.

The CDR3 reads CASSIGGVEAFF. The CDR3 region has the DNA TGTGCCAGTAGTATAGGAGGGGTTGAAGCTTTCTTT. V usage is TRBV19 and J usage is TRBJ1-1; TRBD1 might be the D (5 bases). The V end was cut by 1 base, the J end by 7 bases, with 7 bases between. Germline CDR1 is LNHDA and CDR2 is SQIVND (reference sequence). CDR3 length: 12 residues.

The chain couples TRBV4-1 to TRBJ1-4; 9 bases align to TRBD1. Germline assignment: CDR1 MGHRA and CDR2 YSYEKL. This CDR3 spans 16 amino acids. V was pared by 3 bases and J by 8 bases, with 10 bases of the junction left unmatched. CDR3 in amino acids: CASSHPPGQGQEKLFF. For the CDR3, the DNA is TGCGCCAGCAGCCACCCACCGGGACAGGGTCAGGAAAAACTGTTTTTT.

CDR3 in amino acids: CAWSEGSSYNEQFF. CDR3 nucleotide sequence: TGTGCCTGGAGTGAGGGATCGTCCTACAATGAGCAGTTCTTC. The J gene is TRBJ2-1, the V gene TRBV30; D call uncertain. The CDR3 covers 14 residues. Looked up from germline, CDR1 is GTSNPN and CDR2 is SVGIG (reference sequence). V was shortened by 1 base and J by 1 base, with 8 bases between the two germline ends.